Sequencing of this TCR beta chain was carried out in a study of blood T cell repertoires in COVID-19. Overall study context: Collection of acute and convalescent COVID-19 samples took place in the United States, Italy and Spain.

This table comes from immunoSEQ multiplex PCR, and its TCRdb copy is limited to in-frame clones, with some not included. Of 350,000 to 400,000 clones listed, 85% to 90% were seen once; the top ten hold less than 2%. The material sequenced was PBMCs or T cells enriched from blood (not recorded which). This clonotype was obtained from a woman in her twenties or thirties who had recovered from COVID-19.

In DNA, the CDR3 is TGTGCCACCAGCAGAGAAAATAGCCCCTACAATGAGCAGTTCTTC. Translated, it gives CATSRENSPYNEQFF. The V and J genes are TRBV15 and TRBJ2-1; D is undetermined. The V gene's germline CDR1 is LNHNV and CDR2 YYDKDF (reference sequence). Trimming took off 0 bases at V and 2 bases at J, with 8 bases between the two ends. The CDR3 sequence is 15 residues long.